Listed below are T cell receptor beta chains from one sample, sequenced in a study of identical twins. Using its own MiXCR run on the 5' RACE reads, TCRdb lists one record per CDR3 protein. The sample lists approximately 500,000 distinct CDR3 sequences, 20% to 25% occurring once. The same specimen was also included in a second study, on T cells expressing NK-cell markers.

Sequenced: CD4+ T cells sorted from blood. These receptors were collected from a woman under 30 in good health. CDR3s include the opening cysteine and the closing phenylalanine or tryptophan. Fields, in order: clone size, D gene, V gene, J gene, CDR3 DNA, CDR3 protein. The D gene is left open where the match is weak. Some rows mark clone size as missing; the rest say once, few, many or name a class of expanded clone.

once	.	TRBV9	TRBJ2-5	TGTGCCAGCAGCGTATCTTTAGAGACCGGAGAGACCCAGTACTTC	CASSVSLETGETQYF
.	.	TRBV18	TRBJ2-6	TGTGCCAGCTCACCACGATCTGGCTCTGGGGCCAACGTCCTGACTTTC	CASSPRSGSGANVLTF
.	.	TRBV2	TRBJ1-2	TGTGCCAGCAGTTTTTCCACCCTTGGCTACACCTTC	CASSFSTLGYTF
.	.	TRBV3-1	TRBJ2-7	TGTGCCAGCAGCCCCCGCCGGGACCGAGCCTCGGGGGAGCAGTACTTC	CASSPRRDRASGEQYF
few	.	TRBV4-3	TRBJ2-1	TGCGCCAGCGGATCTAGCCCGGGGACGGTGTCCTACAATGAGCAGTTCTTC	CASGSSPGTVSYNEQFF
few	.	TRBV5-5	TRBJ2-7	TGTGCCAGCAGCTTAGGACCTGAGTCCGAGCAGTACTTC	CASSLGPESEQYF
few	.	TRBV9	TRBJ2-2	TGTGCCAGCAGCCCGGCCCCGGGCCCCGGGGAGCTGTTTTTT	CASSPAPGPGELFF
.	.	TRBV9	TRBJ1-1	TGTGCCAGCAGCCCCCGGGAAGGGGGAGCTTTCTTT	CASSPREGGAFF
many	.	TRBV5-1	TRBJ1-5	TGCGCCAGCAGGAGTGGGTTCAATCAGCCCCAGCATTTT	CASRSGFNQPQHF
many	.	TRBV5-1	TRBJ1-2	TGCGCCAGCGCCGAGGGGAATAACTATGGCTACACCTTC	CASAEGNNYGYTF
.	.	TRBV11-2	TRBJ2-4	TGTGCCAGCAGCCCCACAGGGAGGGTACCCCTAGCCAAAAACATTCAGTACTTC	CASSPTGRVPLAKNIQYF
few	.	TRBV5-5	TRBJ2-6	TGTGCCAGCAGCTTATGGGTCTCTGGGGCCAACGTCCTGACTTTC	CASSLWVSGANVLTF
.	.	TRBV4-3	TRBJ2-5	TGCGCCAGCAGCCAAGGCGCCGAAGAGACCCAGTACTTC	CASSQGAEETQYF
few	.	TRBV6-6	TRBJ1-3	TGTGCCAGCAGATTCGGAGTCACCATATATTTT	CASRFGVTIYF
.	.	TRBV11-3	TRBJ2-1	TGTGCCAGCAGTACTATCCAGGGATTTCAGTTCTTC	CASSTIQGFQFF
few	.	TRBV5-1	TRBJ2-7	TGCGCCAGCAGCCCACCTTCGGCTGTAGGGCCCTACGAGCAGTACTTC	CASSPPSAVGPYEQYF
.	TRBD2	TRBV10-3	TRBJ2-7	TGTGCCATCAATGGGGGAGGGCCCGACGAGCAGTACTTC	CAINGGGPDEQYF
.	.	TRBV14	TRBJ1-2	TGTGCCAGCAGCCAAGTTGGAGGTGGCTACACCTTC	CASSQVGGGYTF
.	.	TRBV20-1	TRBJ2-1	TGCAGTGCTAGAGATCAAGTCAGGGGGGGGTTCGGTGAGCAGTTCTTC	CSARDQVRGGFGEQFF
many	TRBD2	TRBV5-1	TRBJ2-3	TGCGCCAGCAGCTTAGATCCGGGGGGGCGCGGCTCAGATACGCAGTATTTT	CASSLDPGGRGSDTQYF
.	TRBD1	TRBV7-8	TRBJ2-1	TGTGACAGCAGCTTCAAGGGGGCCAACAATGAGCAGTTCTTC	CDSSFKGANNEQFF
.	TRBD1	TRBV11-3	TRBJ2-4	TGTGCCAGCAGCCTAAGGACAGGGGCAACCAAAAACATTCAGTACTTC	CASSLRTGATKNIQYF
few	.	TRBV29-1	TRBJ2-4	TGCAGCGCAGGTGGTGGGGCCAAAAACATTCAGTACTTC	CSAGGGAKNIQYF
few	.	TRBV6-1	TRBJ2-2	TGTGCCAGCAAGGGGGTGGTGAACACCGGGGAGCTGTTTTTT	CASKGVVNTGELFF
.	.	TRBV2	TRBJ2-1	TGTGCCAGCAGTGAACAGGAGCGGCTGACCAATGAGCAGTTCTTC	CASSEQERLTNEQFF
.	TRBD2	TRBV6-1	TRBJ2-1	TGTGCCAGCAGTCAAGCTACACAACTAGCGGGAGTCGCCAATGAGCAGTTCTTC	CASSQATQLAGVANEQFF
.	.	TRBV6-2/TRBV6-3	TRBJ1-1	TGTGCCAGCACCCCGGGGCAGTACACTGAAGCTTTCTTT	CASTPGQYTEAFF
.	.	TRBV7-8	TRBJ2-3	TGTGCCAGCAGCTTGGTGACAGTTTATACGCAGTATTTT	CASSLVTVYTQYF